Presented here are 16 T cell receptor beta chains from one specimen sequenced in a study of vaccination and CD4 T cells after COVID-19. Antigens for these TCRs are unknown. Specified treatment: roughly 11-day PBMC culture with coronavirus spike peptide pools or control peptides (ViraFEST assay). The Oncomine TCR Beta short-read assay was applied to DNA of cultured CD4+ T cells. TCRdb redid the calling of the PCR reads with MiXCR, one entry per CDR3 protein. The sample includes about 14,000 distinct CDR3 sequences, around 50% of them seen just once. Material: CD4+ T cells from blood, cultured in vitro, obtained before SARS-CoV-2 vaccination. These receptors all stem from a human donor who had recovered from COVID-19.

This clonotype was seen more than once but under ten times. The V and J genes are TRBV28 and TRBJ2-5; 8 bases map to TRBD1. Germline V lookup: CDR1 MDHEN, CDR2 SYDVKM. The CDR3 is 14 residues long. With 5 bases clipped from V and 1 base from J, the junction kept 3 bases outside the gene matches. CDR3 coding DNA: TGTGCCAGCAGTGCAACAGGGGGCCAAGAGACCCAGTACTTC. Its protein is CASSATGGQETQYF.

The J gene is TRBJ1-1, the V gene TRBV5-8; D is unclear. The CDR3 is 15 residues long. Trimming stripped 0 bases from V and 0 bases from J, with 9 bases between. Germline V gene sequence: CDR1 SGHTS, CDR2 YDEGEE. The CDR3 reads CASSLGRIMNTEAFF. The CDR3 DNA reads TGTGCCAGCAGCTTGGGACGGATAATGAACACTGAAGCTTTCTTT.

This clonotype was observed once. The chain carries TRBV5-1 and TRBJ1-2; no clear D gene. The length of the CDR3 is 13 residues. Germline V lookup: CDR1 SGHRS, CDR2 YFSETQ. Trimming took off 2 bases at V and 2 bases at J, with 7 bases between the two ends. The CDR3, as DNA: TGCGCCAGCAGCTTAGAAGTCAACTATGGCTACACCTTC. Encoded protein: CASSLEVNYGYTF.

The chain carries TRBV12-3 or TRBV12-4 and TRBJ2-5, with 10 bases aligning to TRBD1. CDR3 length: 13 amino acids. V trimming: 6 bases; J trimming: 5 bases; junction bases outside the gene matches: 3. The CDR3 loop is CASRTGGFETQYF. For the CDR3, the DNA is TGTGCCAGCAGGACAGGGGGCTTCGAGACCCAGTACTTC.

This clonotype was recorded a few times. The chain is built from TRBV6-1 and TRBJ1-1, with D unclear. V lost 6 bases and J 0 bases, leaving 14 bases between the germline ends. Looked up from germline, CDR1 is MNHNS and CDR2 is SASEGT. The CDR3 totals 15 residues. CDR3 sequence: CASRPGPGVNTEAFF. In DNA form, the CDR3 reads TGTGCCAGCAGACCCGGCCCCGGAGTGAACACTGAAGCTTTCTTT.

The rearrangement joins TRBV11-2 to TRBJ2-5; maybe TRBD2 (6 bases). From germline, CDR1 is SGHAT and CDR2 FQNNGV. This CDR3 has 13 amino acids. The V end lost 3 bases, the J end lost 5 bases, and 10 bases lay between the germline ends. The CDR3 DNA reads TGTGCCAGCAGCTTGGGGGGTCGGGAGACCCAGTACTTC. Translation gives CASSLGGRETQYF.

The chain links TRBV20-1 to TRBJ1-2; 9 bases map to TRBD1. Germline CDR1 reads DFQATT; CDR2 reads SNEGSKA (reference sequence). The CDR3 loop spans 12 amino acids. V was clipped by 5 bases and J by 7 bases; unmatched bases: 5. The CDR3 reads CSAAMGQGGYTF. The CDR3 DNA sequence: TGCAGTGCTGCAATGGGACAGGGTGGCTACACCTTC.

The V gene is TRBV4-3, the J gene TRBJ1-6; 7 bases align to TRBD1. Germline values: CDR1 LGHNA, CDR2 YSLEER. This CDR3 contains 14 residues. The junction had 4 bases not matched to a gene; V was cut back by 1 base and J by 10 bases. The CDR3 is CASSQAAGGSPLHF. CDR3 sequence (DNA): TGCGCCAGCAGCCAAGCGGCAGGGGGGTCACCCCTCCACTTT.

The chain links TRBV2 to TRBJ1-6; D uncertain. This CDR3 has 17 residues. Germline V gives CDR1 SNHLY, CDR2 FYNNEI. Trimming pared 11 bases from V and 0 bases from J, leaving 20 bases between. CDR3 nucleotide sequence: TGTGCCGCTACGGCGGACGTCCAGAGCTCCTATAATTCACCCCTCCACTTT. It translates to CAATADVQSSYNSPLHF.

This chain links TRBV29-1 with TRBJ2-7; tentative D call: TRBD1 (5 bases). Germline values: CDR1 SQVTM, CDR2 ANQGSEA. The CDR3 is 14 residues long. Trimming took off 4 bases at V and 0 bases at J, with 13 bases between the two ends. CDR3 amino acids: CSVVIQASSYEQYF. CDR3 nucleotides: TGCAGCGTTGTGATACAGGCGAGCTCCTACGAGCAGTACTTC.

The chain employs TRBV11-3 and TRBJ2-7; no definite D call. Germline lookup yields CDR1 SGHNT and CDR2 YENEEA. V was cut by 5 bases and J by 5 bases, with 7 bases left in between. This CDR3 comprises 11 residues. In DNA, the CDR3 is TGTGCCAGCAGCGCCCAGGACGAGCAGTACTTC. Protein: CASSAQDEQYF.

In this sample, this clonotype is large. This chain links TRBV20-1 with TRBJ1-2, with D possibly matching TRBD1 (6 bases). Germline values: CDR1 DFQATT, CDR2 SNEGSKA (reference sequence). The CDR3 extends over 12 amino acids. Trimming pared 5 bases from V and 5 bases from J, leaving 12 bases between. CDR3 DNA: TGCAGTGCTCAGGCTACAGGGTATGGCTACACCTTC. The encoded protein is CSAQATGYGYTF.

This clonotype was detected once. The chain couples TRBV28 to TRBJ2-7, with no clear D. CDR1 is MDHEN, CDR2 SYDVKM, per germline. This CDR3 spans 12 amino acids. Trimming pared 4 bases from V and 6 bases from J, leaving 10 bases between. This chain's CDR3 is CASSSSVREQYF. The CDR3 DNA sequence: TGTGCCAGCAGTTCTTCAGTGCGCGAGCAGTACTTC.

This clonotype was counted a few times. V gene TRBV2 combines with J gene TRBJ1-2, with TRBD1 as a possible D gene (5 bases). Between the trimmed V and J ends, which lost 6 bases and 4 bases, there was a span of 15 bases. CDR1 and CDR2 (germline): SNHLY, FYNNEI. The CDR3 is 14 residues long. The CDR3 DNA reads as TGTGCCAGCAGACTCCAGGGATCGAGCTATGGCTACACCTTC. The encoded protein is CASRLQGSSYGYTF.

The J gene is TRBJ1-6, the V gene TRBV2; TRBD1 aligns across 8 bases. Per the germline V gene, CDR1 is SNHLY and CDR2 is FYNNEI. The ends lost 4 bases at V and 9 bases at J; junction bases unmatched: 5. The CDR3 totals 14 residues. The CDR3 DNA is TGTGCCAGCAGTGGGCAGGGGGCACGTTCACCCCTCCACTTT. Protein product: CASSGQGARSPLHF.

The chain couples TRBV7-2 to TRBJ1-2, with D tentatively TRBD1 (6 bases). Trimming removed 7 bases at V and 6 bases at J, with 18 bases between. CDR3 length equals 14 residues. From germline, CDR1 is SGHTA and CDR2 FQGNSA. CDR3 sequence reads: CASTTSGGAHGYTF. Here the CDR3 DNA reads TGTGCCAGCACCACCAGCGGGGGGGCCCATGGCTACACCTTC. The full variable domain, rest sourced from reference TRBV7-2 and TRBJ1-2, is GAGVSQSPSNKVTEKGKDVELRCDPISGHTALYWYRQSLGQGLEFLIYFQGNSAPDKSGLPSDRFSAERTGGSVSTLTIQRTQQEDSAVYLCASTTSGGAHGYTFGSGTRLTVV.